Listed here is a single T cell receptor beta chain. This clone's antigen is unknown. No qualities accompany the bases; no much larger clone lies one base away. The library came from the immunoSEQ multiplex PCR assay. The table comes from immuneACCESS by way of TCRdb, which keeps in-frame sequences with V and J called. Part of the clones is missing from these tables; in studies checked, under half for an unresolved V gene and the rest for unknown reasons. The sample table lists roughly 4,000 clones, 55% to 85% of them with a count of one. The ten largest clones add up to around 10% of the sample. The data were taken from a study of CD4+ T cells in melanoma (dated by TCRdb to between 2020 and 2023). Regarding the research as a whole: Neoantigen-specific CD4+ T cells in human melanoma were what the study investigated. General study outcomes and caveats: The report described a correlation between neoantigen-specific CD4+ T cells and the function of CD8+ T cells, macrophages and B cells. According to the report, neoantigen-specific CD4+ T cells in melanoma displayed diverse differentiation states.

Donors were patients with melanoma. CDR1 MDHEN and CDR2 SYDVKM are derived from the germline V gene. From the cysteine up to the phenylalanine, the CDR3 has a length of 13 residues. The sequence is cut down to CDR3 DNA, 39 bases in frame from base 1. V was cut back by 6 bases and J by 0 bases, leaving a gap of 6 bases between them. The sequence links TRBV28 to TRBJ1-3; the D gene remains uncertain. Sequenced material: tumor tissue. This TCR derives from a human donor with melanoma. In nucleotide form, the sequence is TGTGCCAGCAGAAAGAGCTCTGGAAACACCATATATTTT. Its translation reads: CASRKSSGNTIYF. The entire variable domain, with the stretches around the CDR3 drawn from the reference TRBV28 and TRBJ1-3 proteins, is DVKVTQSSRYLVKRTGEKVFLECVQDMDHENMFWYRQDPGLGLRLIYFSYDVKMKEKGDIPEGYSVSREKKERFSLILESASTNQTSMYLCASRKSSGNTIYFGEGSWLTVV.